This TCR beta chain was captured in a study of T cell changes during pregnancy in multiple sclerosis. Clones were sequenced by immunoSEQ multiplex PCR, and TCRdb holds only the in-frame ones, with some missing. The sample lists over 70,000 clones; approximately 94% were seen once. Per germline, CDR1 MNHEY and CDR2 SVGAGI. This CDR3 has 16 residues. The V gene end was trimmed by 4 bases and the J gene end by 9 bases; junction bases not matched to a gene: 13. The sequences come from peripheral blood, collected in the third trimester of pregnancy. The TCR originated in a female donor with multiple sclerosis, enrolled in a pregnancy study. V and J are TRBV6-5 and TRBJ2-1; 9 bases are a match to TRBD1. CDR3: CASSLAPGTGTGEQFF. The CDR3 coding sequence is TGTGCCAGCAGTTTGGCTCCCGGGACAGGGACGGGTGAGCAGTTCTTC.